The next 9 T cell receptor beta chains were all read from a single sample in a study of Graves' ophthalmopathy and Graves' hyperthyroidism. TCR beta CDR3 amplification used RNA transcripts. RT-PCR in the first round used HTBI primers; a second-round multiplex PCR followed. TCRdb re-derived calls from the multiplex PCR reads in MiXCR, one entry per CDR3 protein. The sample yields more than 1,000,000 distinct CDR3 sequences, 35% to 40% seen once. Specimen: peripheral blood or thyroid tissue (not recorded which). The source is an adult man with Graves' hyperthyroidism.

In this sample, this clonotype turned up many times. The gene calls are TRBV7-2 and TRBJ1-1; D remains unclear. This CDR3 has 13 amino acids. Germline loops: CDR1 SGHTA, CDR2 FQGNSA. The V end lost 1 base, the J end lost 5 bases, and 8 bases lay between the germline ends. The CDR3 region is CASSLVLGTEAFF. CDR3 in DNA: TGTGCCAGCAGCTTAGTTTTGGGAACTGAAGCTTTCTTT.

The J gene is TRBJ2-2, the V gene TRBV5-6; weak D call: TRBD1 (6 bases). The CDR3 spans 16 residues. Germline lookup yields CDR1 SGHDT and CDR2 YYEEEE. V was shortened by 3 bases and J by 2 bases, with 14 bases between the two germline ends. CDR3 sequence reads: CASSSTGPANTGELFF. CDR3 sequence (DNA): TGTGCCAGCAGCTCAACAGGGCCCGCAAACACCGGGGAGCTGTTTTTT. Filled out from reference TRBV5-6 and TRBJ2-2, the complete variable domain reads DAGVTQSPTHLIKTRGQQVTLRCSPKSGHDTVSWYQQALGQGPQFIFQYYEEEERQRGNFPDRFSGHQFPNYSSELNVNALLLGDSALYLCASSSTGPANTGELFFGEGSRLTVL.

This rearrangement joins TRBV28 to TRBJ2-6; D not resolved. Germline V lookup: CDR1 MDHEN, CDR2 SYDVKM. V dropped 7 bases and J dropped 3 bases, with 4 bases sitting between them. The CDR3 loop spans 12 amino acids. CDR3 sequence: CASMRGANVLTF. In DNA, the CDR3 is TGTGCCAGCATGCGTGGGGCCAACGTCCTGACTTTC.

The chain recombines TRBV6-5 with TRBJ1-6, with a tentative D call TRBD1 (6 bases). V lost 6 bases and J 7 bases, leaving 13 bases between the germline ends. The CDR3 spans 14 residues. Germline loops: CDR1 MNHEY, CDR2 SVGAGI. CDR3 sequence (DNA): TGTGCCAGCAGGCCTACAGGGCCGAATTCACCCCTCCACTTT. Protein sequence: CASRPTGPNSPLHF.

Turning to this clonotype: This could be a read error, since a much larger clone is one nucleotide away. This rearrangement joins TRBV10-3 to TRBJ2-7, with 7 bases identical to TRBD1. This CDR3 comprises 14 residues. V shed 2 bases, J shed 0 bases, and the junction held 1 base outside the gene matches. Germline V gene lookup returns CDR1 ENHRY and CDR2 SYGVKD. The CDR3 DNA reads TGTGCCATCAGTGAGGAGGGGGCCTCCTACGAGCAGTACTTC. It encodes CAISEEGASYEQYF.

The sample holds many counts of this clonotype. V and J are TRBV14 and TRBJ1-1; weak D call: TRBD1 (5 bases). V lost 1 base and J 6 bases, leaving 12 bases between the germline ends. The CDR3 contains 14 residues. Germline assignment: CDR1 SGHDN and CDR2 FVKESK. Here the CDR3 reads CASSQVRVVSEAFF. In DNA, the CDR3 is TGTGCCAGCAGCCAAGTCAGGGTGGTCTCTGAAGCTTTCTTT.

The sample holds a few counts of this clonotype. The J gene is TRBJ1-5, the V gene TRBV20-1, with D possibly matching TRBD1 (6 bases). Germline V gives CDR1 DFQATT, CDR2 SNEGSKA (reference sequence). Trimming pared 6 bases from V and 5 bases from J, leaving 14 bases between. The CDR3 is made up of 13 amino acids. The CDR3: CSAGTRQDQPQHF. The CDR3 DNA reads as TGCAGTGCAGGGACACGTCAAGATCAGCCCCAGCATTTT.

In this sample, this clonotype turned up many times. This chain joins TRBV5-4 and TRBJ2-7, with 12 bases identical to TRBD2. The CDR3 has 15 residues. The germline gives CDR1 SGHNT, CDR2 YYREEE (reference sequence). V was clipped by 4 bases and J by 0 bases; unmatched bases: 2. The CDR3 bases are TGTGCCAGCAGCCTACTAGCGGGGGGCTCCTACGAGCAGTACTTC. Translated: CASSLLAGGSYEQYF. Based on the CDR3 plus reference TRBV5-4 and TRBJ2-7, the full variable domain is ETGVTQSPTHLIKTRGQQVTLRCSSQSGHNTVSWYQQALGQGPQFIFQYYREEENGRGNFPPRFSGLQFPNYSSELNVNALELDDSALYLCASSLLAGGSYEQYFGPGTRLTVT.

V usage is TRBV15 and J usage is TRBJ2-6, with D possibly called TRBD1 or TRBD2 (5 bases each). This CDR3 region has 13 residues. The germline V gene has CDR1 LNHNV and CDR2 YYDKDF (reference sequence). Between the trimmed V and J ends, which lost 5 bases and 19 bases, there was a span of 21 bases. In nucleotides, the CDR3 is TGTGCCACCAGCCAAATGGGGGAAACGAGCAGTACTTTC. Translating it yields CATSQMGETSSTF.